A selection of T cell receptor beta chains follows, all from one sample in a study of glioma-infiltrating T cells. TCRdb ran MiXCR on the multiplex PCR reads and lists one entry per CDR3 protein. The profile shows more than 300,000 distinct CDR3 sequences, about two fifths of them singletons. The sequencing sample was made of glioma tissue, nonneoplastic brain tissue, or PBMCs (not recorded which). These receptors originate from a human donor with low-grade glioma or glioblastoma, undergoing nonglioma brain surgery, or in good health (not recorded which). Each CDR3 is given with its conserved first and last residue. D genes are given only for firm matches. Size tells how often a clone was seen (once, few, many) or the class of an expanded clone, and some rows leave it out.

TRBV24-1	TRBJ2-2	few	TRBD1	TGTGCCACCAGTGAGGGGACAGGGAACACCGGGGAGCTGTTTTTT	CATSEGTGNTGELFF
TRBV5-1	TRBJ2-5	NA	NA	TGCGCCAGCAGCTTGTACAGCCCCCAAGAGACCCAGTACTTC	CASSLYSPQETQYF
TRBV4-3	TRBJ2-1	many	NA	TGCGCCAGCAGCCAGCGAAGTGGCCATGAGCAGTTCTTC	CASSQRSGHEQFF
TRBV9	TRBJ2-1	once	NA	TGTGCCAGCAGCGTAGCAACAGGTCCCTACAATGAGCAGCTCTTC	CASSVATGPYNEQLF
TRBV28	TRBJ2-3	few	TRBD1	TGTGCCAGCAGTTTCGCAGGGGGCAGGGCAGATACGCAGTATTTT	CASSFAGGRADTQYF
TRBV20-1	TRBJ1-5	NA	NA	TGCAGTGCCTGGGGACAACTGAATCAGCCCCAGCATTTT	CSAWGQLNQPQHF
TRBV20-1	TRBJ2-3	NA	NA	TGCAGTGCTAGAGTGAGGGGAGGCACAGATACGCAGTATTTT	CSARVRGGTDTQYF
TRBV19	TRBJ2-5	NA	NA	TGTGCCAGTAGTCTGGTTTACGGGACCCAGTACTTC	CASSLVYGTQYF
TRBV6-2/TRBV6-3	TRBJ2-1	many	NA	TGTGCCAGCAGTTACTCTATTCCGGTCAATGAGCAGTTCTTC	CASSYSIPVNEQFF
TRBV20-1	TRBJ1-2	NA	NA	TGCAGTGCTAGAGGAATGGGTGGCGACTATGGCTACACCTTC	CSARGMGGDYGYTF
TRBV6-6	TRBJ2-1	NA	NA	TGTGCCAGCAGTTACTCGATAGTGGAATCTTTCTCCTACAATGAGCAGTTCTTC	CASSYSIVESFSYNEQFF
TRBV6-2/TRBV6-3	TRBJ2-7	many	NA	TGTGCCAGCAGTTACTCGAGCGCCAGCACCTACGAGCAGTACTTC	CASSYSSASTYEQYF
TRBV6-2/TRBV6-3	TRBJ2-7	many	TRBD2	TGTGCCAGCAGTTACTCCGGGGAGGGGTACGAGCAGTACTTC	CASSYSGEGYEQYF
TRBV20-1	TRBJ1-1	NA	TRBD1	TGCAGTGCTAGGACAGGGCCCGGGGCCACTGAAGCTTTCTTT	CSARTGPGATEAFF
TRBV20-1	TRBJ1-1	many	NA	TGCAGTCCGTTGGACGCCTTGATAACTGAAGCTTTCTTT	CSPLDALITEAFF
TRBV20-1	TRBJ2-1	NA	TRBD1	TGCAGTGCTCTTACCGGGACAGGGGGGGGTGAGCAGTTCTTC	CSALTGTGGGEQFF
TRBV20-1	TRBJ1-5	NA	TRBD1	TGCAGTGCTCTGGGGACAGGGGATCAGCCCCAGCATTTT	CSALGTGDQPQHF